The clone carrying this TCR beta chain turned up a few times. Its specificity is not known. V shed 4 bases and J shed 0 bases, with 23 bases lying between them. CDR1 is MDHEN, CDR2 SYDVKM, per germline. The CDR3 sequence is 19 residues long. The sample comes from a study of response to subunit inactivated influenza vaccine. From the RT-PCR reads, TCRdb called clonotypes with MiXCR, one entry per CDR3 protein. The table shows some 500,000 distinct CDR3 sequences, with less than 30% occurring only once. Study-level points and caveats: The authors suggested that every seasonal influenza vaccination recruits few new T cells.

Sequenced material: CD4+ T cells sorted from PBMCs, taken roughly 5 days after vaccination. The J gene is TRBJ2-3, the V gene TRBV28; D call uncertain. The sequence derives from a man aged 50-60 years who received an inactivated influenza vaccine. The CDR3 DNA is TGTGCCAGCAGTTGGCTCCCTCTGGGGTCTGGTCTGAGCACAGATACGCAGTATTTT. Protein product: CASSWLPLGSGLSTDTQYF. Using reference TRBV28 and TRBJ2-3 for the parts outside the CDR3, the full variable domain is DVKVTQSSRYLVKRTGEKVFLECVQDMDHENMFWYRQDPGLGLRLIYFSYDVKMKEKGDIPEGYSVSREKKERFSLILESASTNQTSMYLCASSWLPLGSGLSTDTQYFGPGTRLTVL.